What follows are 15 T cell receptor beta chains derived from one specimen sequenced in a study of blood T cells in healthy people across ages. It was with a sample-barcoded 5' primer and a J-beta primer mix that a second PCR of roughly 7 to 12 cycles was run. TCRdb analysed the 5' RACE reads with MiXCR anew, one entry per CDR3 protein. The sample lists around 940,000 distinct CDR3 sequences, about 51% seen once, with roughly 23% in the top ten. Sequencing was carried out using blood. The receptors shown here come from a woman in her fifties or sixties in good health.

This chain links TRBV9 with TRBJ2-5; D may be TRBD1 (5 bases). Germline CDR1 and CDR2: SGDLS and YYNGEE. The CDR3 has 15 residues. V lost 3 bases and J lost 5, with 17 bases in between. CDR3 nucleotides: TGTGCCAGCAGCGAAGGACATCTGAACATGGAGACCCAGTACTTC. Its translation: CASSEGHLNMETQYF.

This clonotype was counted only a few times. The rearrangement uses TRBV20-1 and TRBJ2-6, with D possibly TRBD2 on 6 matching bases. The germline V gene has CDR1 DFQATT and CDR2 SNEGSKA (reference sequence). The ends were cut back, 5 bases at V and 0 bases at J, with 14 bases in the middle. CDR3 size: 16 residues. CDR3 coding DNA: TGCAGTGCTCCGGACTACGCTATCTCTGGGGCCAACGTCCTGACTTTC. It specifies CSAPDYAISGANVLTF.

The genes are TRBV4-2 and TRBJ2-3; a weak D match, TRBD2 (5 bases). Trimming pared 0 bases from V and 3 bases from J, leaving 16 bases between. Germline values: CDR1 LGHNA, CDR2 YNFKEQ. The CDR3 is made up of 17 amino acids. The CDR3 DNA reads as TGTGCCAGCAGCCAAGATCGGCAGGAGGAAGGTACAGATACGCAGTATTTT. This gives the protein CASSQDRQEEGTDTQYF.

This clonotype was detected only a few times. V is TRBV5-1 and J is TRBJ2-1; D is perhaps TRBD2 (5 bases). Germline V CDR1 and CDR2: SGHRS, YFSETQ. Trimming removed 0 bases from V and 6 bases from J, with 13 bases in between. The CDR3 is 15 amino acids. The CDR3 sequence is CASSLEVGALNEQFF. The CDR3 DNA reads as TGCGCCAGCAGCTTGGAGGTGGGAGCTCTCAATGAGCAGTTCTTC. The full variable domain, rest sourced from reference TRBV5-1 and TRBJ2-1, is KAGVTQTPRYLIKTRGQQVTLSCSPISGHRSVSWYQQTPGQGLQFLFEYFSETQRNKGNFPGRFSGRQFSNSRSEMNVSTLELGDSALYLCASSLEVGALNEQFFGPGTRLTVL.

Points on this clonotype: One end of the junction fails to match germline, which may point to a read error. In nucleotides, the CDR3 is TGTACCAGCAGTTGGGACAGGGTGACCGAGCAGTACTTC. Its protein is CTSSWDRVTEQYF. The chain has TRBV12-3 or TRBV12-4 and TRBJ2-4, with 9 bases lining up with TRBD1. The J call may be mistaken, given a closer DNA end match to TRBJ2-7. The CDR3 covers 13 residues.

In its sample, this clonotype was seen a few times. The chain employs TRBV4-1 and TRBJ1-1; no clear D gene. Germline assignment: CDR1 MGHRA and CDR2 YSYEKL. This CDR3 is built from 15 residues. The germline V and J ends were trimmed by 0 bases and 5 bases, with 13 bases remaining between them. This chain's CDR3 is CASSQDFLDGTEAFF. The DNA for the CDR3 is TGCGCCAGCAGCCAAGATTTTCTCGACGGGACTGAAGCTTTCTTT.

The CDR3 DNA reads TGTGCCAGCAGCTTAGGGGCAGGGACTAACTATGGCTACACCTTC. It is translated as CASSLGAGTNYGYTF. The chain joins TRBV7-9 to TRBJ1-2; TRBD1 is a possible D gene (5 bases). Per the germline V gene, CDR1 is SEHNR and CDR2 is FQNEAQ (reference sequence). This CDR3 is built from 15 residues. Trimming removed 1 base at V and 0 bases at J, with 9 bases between.

This clonotype appeared a few times. The V gene is TRBV29-1, the J gene TRBJ2-3; maybe TRBD2 (6 bases). The CDR3 extends over 14 amino acids. Trimming took off 7 bases at V and 0 bases at J, with 14 bases between the two ends. Germline V gene sequence: CDR1 SQVTM, CDR2 ANQGSEA. CDR3 protein: CSGRDSGSTDTQYF. The CDR3, as DNA: TGCAGCGGGAGGGATAGCGGAAGCACAGATACGCAGTATTTT.

The chain couples TRBV20-1 to TRBJ1-1; possible D gene TRBD1, 5 bases. The CDR3 has 12 residues. The V end was cut by 3 bases, the J end by 0 bases, with 5 bases between. Germline V gives CDR1 DFQATT, CDR2 SNEGSKA (reference sequence). CDR3 amino acids: CSARDMNTEAFF. The CDR3 nucleotides are TGCAGTGCTAGGGACATGAACACTGAAGCTTTCTTT.

This chain connects TRBV7-9 to TRBJ2-3; TRBD1 is a possible D gene (6 bases). Germline V gene lookup returns CDR1 SEHNR and CDR2 FQNEAQ (reference sequence). The ends were cut back, 4 bases at V and 4 bases at J, with 12 bases in the middle. The CDR3 covers 14 residues. CDR3 protein: CASSSAQGADTQYF. Here the CDR3 DNA reads TGTGCCAGCAGCTCTGCACAGGGTGCAGATACGCAGTATTTT.

This clonotype was observed a handful of times. The chain couples TRBV4-3 to TRBJ1-4, with TRBD1 identical over 10 bases. The CDR3 sequence is 17 residues long. Germline CDR1 LGHNA, CDR2 YSLEER. V gave up 7 bases and J gave up 0 bases; unmatched junction bases: 8. The chain's CDR3 is CASTPGQGLSTNEKLFF. The CDR3, as DNA: TGCGCCAGCACTCCGGGACAGGGGCTTTCAACTAATGAAAAACTGTTTTTT.

This rearrangement joins TRBV5-6 to TRBJ2-2; D not certain. The V end lost 3 bases, the J end lost 6 bases, and 9 bases lay between the germline ends. The length of the CDR3 is 13 residues. Germline V lookup: CDR1 SGHDT, CDR2 YYEEEE. CDR3 residues: CASSSTPSGELFF. The DNA of the CDR3 is TGTGCCAGCAGCTCGACCCCTTCCGGGGAGCTGTTTTTT.

The chain couples TRBV6-6 to TRBJ1-2; D unresolved. This CDR3 contains 13 residues. CDR1 is MNHNY and CDR2 is SVGAGI in the germline V gene (reference sequence). Between the trimmed V and J ends, which lost 9 bases and 7 bases, there was a span of 18 bases. The CDR3 loop reads CASTSASSGGYTF. DNA of the CDR3: TGTGCCAGTACCAGTGCGTCTTCAGGTGGCTACACCTTC.

The table lists this clonotype with a few counts. The gene calls are TRBV11-2 and TRBJ2-6, with 9 nucleotides matching TRBD1. The V gene's germline CDR1 is SGHAT and CDR2 FQNNGV. CDR3 length equals 18 residues. With 5 bases clipped from V and 1 base from J, the junction kept 9 bases outside the gene matches. CDR3 bases: TGTGCCAGCAGCAACGACAGGGGGGGTTTGTCTGGGGCCAACGTCCTGACTTTC. This sequence encodes CASSNDRGGLSGANVLTF.

This clonotype showed up just once. The chain carries TRBV4-3 and TRBJ2-2, with D possibly being TRBD2 (5 bases). The CDR3 contains 16 residues. Germline CDR1 and CDR2: LGHNA and YSLEER. The germline V and J ends were trimmed by 0 bases and 8 bases, with 16 bases remaining between them. The CDR3 DNA sequence: TGCGCCAGCAGCCAAGAAAATCGGCTAGCCGGGGGGGAGCTGTTTTTT. Encoded protein: CASSQENRLAGGELFF.